These 10 T cell receptor beta chains came from one sample sequenced in a study of blood T cells in healthy people across ages. The second PCR ran 7 to 11 cycles with a sample-barcoded 5' primer and J-beta primers. MiXCR, run by TCRdb on the 5' RACE reads, gives a single entry per CDR3 protein. The table includes some 700,000 distinct CDR3 sequences, 40% to 45% detected once. The sequencing sample was made of blood. The receptors were sampled from an older woman in good health.

On this clonotype: An end of the junction differs from the germline gene, which may be a read error. The chain carries TRBV18 and TRBJ2-5; D not certain. CDR1 and CDR2 from the germline V gene are KGHSH and LQKENI. There are 14 residues in the CDR3. The CDR3 region has the DNA TGTGCCAGCTTACCACTTACCGACCAAGAGACCCAGTACTTC. Translated: CASLPLTDQETQYF.

This clonotype was seen a handful of times. The rearrangement joins TRBV5-1 to TRBJ2-5; 10 bases match TRBD1. V lost 4 bases, J lost 4 bases, and 7 bases stayed unmatched. Per germline, CDR1 SGHRS and CDR2 YFSETQ. The CDR3 runs 15 residues. This chain's CDR3 is CASSGGQGLSETQYF. As DNA, the CDR3 is TGCGCCAGCAGCGGGGGACAGGGGTTGTCAGAGACCCAGTACTTC.

In this sample, this clonotype turned up once. The chain links TRBV5-1 to TRBJ2-5, with 8 bases that match TRBD1. Germline V gene lookup returns CDR1 SGHRS and CDR2 YFSETQ. CDR3 size: 15 residues. The trim removed 2 bases at V and 4 bases at J, leaving 7 bases unmatched. The DNA for the CDR3 is TGCGCCAGCAGCTTCGGACAGGGAGGTGGAGAGACCCAGTACTTC. It is translated as CASSFGQGGGETQYF.

The chain joins TRBV11-1 to TRBJ2-3, with D perhaps matching TRBD1 (6 bases). The V gene lost 8 bases and the J gene lost 0 bases, with 12 bases spanning the gap. Germline CDR1 and CDR2: SGHAT and FQDESV (reference sequence). The CDR3 has 14 amino acids. The CDR3 sequence is CASRSDRSTDTQYF. The CDR3 nucleotides read TGTGCCAGCCGATCTGACAGGAGCACAGATACGCAGTATTTT.

This clonotype has a count of ten or more. This sequence joins TRBV12-3 or TRBV12-4 and TRBJ2-5; TRBD2 matches at 12 bases. V was clipped by 6 bases and J by 1 base; unmatched bases: 6. This CDR3 has 16 residues. The CDR3 DNA is TGTGCCAGCAGCCGGGGGACTAGCGGGTTCCAAGAGACCCAGTACTTC. This translates into CASSRGTSGFQETQYF.

CDR3 DNA: TGCGCCAGCAGCCAAGATGAGGTTTGGGGCTACGAGCAGTACTTC. Its protein is CASSQDEVWGYEQYF. This chain links TRBV4-1 with TRBJ2-7; no clear D gene. CDR1 and CDR2 (germline): MGHRA, YSYEKL. This CDR3 comprises 15 residues. The V gene lost 0 bases and the J gene lost 3 bases, with 12 bases spanning the gap.

The chain combines TRBV9 with TRBJ2-7; 7 nucleotides align to TRBD2. Germline V lookup: CDR1 SGDLS, CDR2 YYNGEE. The CDR3 has 16 residues. V lost 0 bases and J lost 0; bases outside the gene matches: 6. For the CDR3, the DNA is TGTGCCAGCAGCGTAGATCCTAGCGGAGCCTCCTACGAGCAGTACTTC. Its protein product is CASSVDPSGASYEQYF.

This chain links TRBV3-1 with TRBJ2-2; TRBD1 agrees at 9 bases. This CDR3 is built from 17 residues. The germline V gene has CDR1 LGHDT and CDR2 YNNKEL (reference sequence). The ends lost 0 bases at V and 8 bases at J; junction bases unmatched: 10. CDR3 amino acids: CASSQDNGQGFVGELFF. DNA for the CDR3: TGTGCCAGCAGCCAAGATAATGGACAGGGGTTCGTTGGGGAGCTGTTTTTT. The entire variable domain, with the rest obtained from reference TRBV3-1 and TRBJ2-2, is as follows: DTAVSQTPKYLVTQMGNDKSIKCEQNLGHDTMYWYKQDSKKFLKIMFSYNNKELIINETVPNRFSPKSPDKAHLNLHINSLELGDSAVYFCASSQDNGQGFVGELFFGEGSRLTVL.

The genes are TRBV7-8 and TRBJ2-3; D is unresolved. Germline V CDR1 and CDR2: SGHVS, FQNEAQ. This CDR3 is built from 15 residues. Trimming pared 1 base from V and 4 bases from J, leaving 12 bases between. This chain's CDR3 is CASSLGTLGPDTQYF. DNA for the CDR3: TGTGCCAGCAGCTTAGGTACCCTGGGCCCAGATACGCAGTATTTT. Filled out from reference TRBV7-8 and TRBJ2-3, the complete variable domain reads GAGVSQSPRYKVAKRGQDVALRCDPISGHVSLFWYQQALGQGPEFLTYFQNEAQLDKSGLPSDRFFAERPEGSVSTLKIQRTQQEDSAVYLCASSLGTLGPDTQYFGPGTRLTVL.

This clonotype has a single count. The CDR3 loop is CASSRDRGWAFF. CDR3 coding DNA: TGTGCCAGCAGCAGGGACAGGGGATGGGCTTTCTTT. This chain connects TRBV6-5 to TRBJ1-1, with 10 bases lining up with TRBD1. V lost 6 bases and J lost 11; bases outside the gene matches: 6. Germline V CDR1 and CDR2: MNHEY, SVGAGI. The CDR3 runs to 12 residues.